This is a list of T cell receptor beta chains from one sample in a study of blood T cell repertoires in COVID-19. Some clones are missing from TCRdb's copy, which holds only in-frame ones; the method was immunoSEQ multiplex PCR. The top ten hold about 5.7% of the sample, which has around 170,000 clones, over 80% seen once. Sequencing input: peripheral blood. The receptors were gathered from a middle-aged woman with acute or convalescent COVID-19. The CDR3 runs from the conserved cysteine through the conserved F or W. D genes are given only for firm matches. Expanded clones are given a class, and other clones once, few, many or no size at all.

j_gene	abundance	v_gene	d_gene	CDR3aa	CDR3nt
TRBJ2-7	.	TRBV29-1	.	CSVEKEYEQYF	TGCAGCGTTGAAAAGGAGTACGAGCAGTACTTC
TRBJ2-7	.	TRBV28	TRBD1	CASSFGQGGGEQYF	TGTGCCAGCAGTTTTGGACAGGGGGGAGGCGAGCAGTACTTC
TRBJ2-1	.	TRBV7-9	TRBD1	CASSLRTGDPRDEQFF	TGTGCCAGCAGCCTTCGAACAGGGGACCCTAGGGATGAGCAGTTCTTC
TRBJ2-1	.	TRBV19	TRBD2	CASSIDRETSGRGGYNEQFF	TGTGCCAGTAGTATAGATCGAGAGACTAGCGGGAGAGGGGGTTACAATGAGCAGTTCTTC
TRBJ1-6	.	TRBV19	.	CASSISEAPLHF	TGTGCCAGTAGTATTTCCGAAGCTCCCCTCCACTTT
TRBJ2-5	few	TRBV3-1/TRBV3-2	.	CASSLLGGGGQETQYF	TGTGCCAGCAGCCTCCTGGGAGGGGGGGGGCAAGAGACCCAGTACTTC
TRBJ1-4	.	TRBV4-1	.	CASSQDPLDSQGEKLFF	TGCGCCAGCAGCCAAGATCCCCTTGACAGCCAGGGGGAAAAACTGTTTTTT
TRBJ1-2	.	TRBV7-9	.	CASSQLSGGYTF	TGTGCCAGCAGCCAACTTTCGGGGGGCTACACCTTC
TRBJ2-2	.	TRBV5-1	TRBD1	CASSLSRTGGTGELFF	TGCGCCAGCAGCTTGTCCAGGACAGGGGGAACCGGGGAGCTGTTTTTT
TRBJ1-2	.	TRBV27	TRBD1	CASSLRTGSGVGGYTF	TGTGCCAGCAGTCTGCGGACAGGGTCGGGTGTGGGCGGCTACACCTTC
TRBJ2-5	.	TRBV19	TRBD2	CASSIGVAVRTSGRALETQYF	TGTGCCAGTAGTATCGGAGTTGCGGTCAGGACTAGCGGGAGGGCTTTAGAGACCCAGTACTTC
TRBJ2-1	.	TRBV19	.	CASSKEASSEQFF	TGTGCCAGTAGTAAGGAGGCTAGCAGTGAGCAGTTCTTC
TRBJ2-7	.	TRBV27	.	CASSWSRYSTYEQYF	TGTGCCAGCAGTTGGTCCCGTTACAGTACCTACGAGCAGTACTTC
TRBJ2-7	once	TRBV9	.	CASSVETESEQYF	TGTGCCAGCAGCGTCGAGACAGAGTCCGAGCAGTACTTC
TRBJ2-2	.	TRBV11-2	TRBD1	CASSATTGENTGELFF	TGTGCCAGCAGCGCAACGACAGGGGAGAACACCGGGGAGCTGTTTTTT
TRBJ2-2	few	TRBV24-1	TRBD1	CATSDLVQGVTGELFF	TGTGCCACCAGTGATTTGGTCCAGGGGGTCACCGGGGAGCTGTTTTTT
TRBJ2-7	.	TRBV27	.	CASRRASFVSYEQYF	TGTGCCAGCAGAAGAGCTAGTTTTGTTTCCTACGAGCAGTACTTC
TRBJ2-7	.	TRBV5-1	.	CASSLAGVSEQYF	TGCGCCAGCAGCTTGGCGGGGGTTAGCGAGCAGTACTTC
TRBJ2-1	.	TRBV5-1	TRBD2	CASSLVGSLAGGPTFF	TGCGCCAGCAGCTTGGTGGGGAGTCTAGCGGGAGGGCCAACGTTCTTC
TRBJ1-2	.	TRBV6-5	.	CASSQGNYGYTF	TGTGCCAGTTCGCAGGGTAACTATGGCTACACCTTC
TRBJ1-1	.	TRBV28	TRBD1	CASSQWDRGTEAFF	TGTGCCAGCAGTCAATGGGACAGGGGAACTGAAGCTTTCTTT
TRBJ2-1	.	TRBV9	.	CASSVGEGHNEQFF	TGTGCCAGCAGCGTAGGTGAGGGTCACAATGAGCAGTTCTTC
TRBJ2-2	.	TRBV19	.	CASISGAYTGELFF	TGTGCCAGTATATCAGGGGCCTACACCGGGGAGCTGTTTTTT
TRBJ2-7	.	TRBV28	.	CASSLEGRNYEQYF	TGTGCCAGCAGTTTGGAGGGGCGGAACTACGAGCAGTACTTC
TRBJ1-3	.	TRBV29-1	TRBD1	CSATGVGNTIYF	TGCAGCGCGACAGGGGTCGGAAACACCATATATTTT
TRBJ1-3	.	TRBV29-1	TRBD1	CSVGHPGTGAGNTIYF	TGCAGCGTTGGACATCCCGGGACAGGGGCAGGAAACACCATATATTTT
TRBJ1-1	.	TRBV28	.	CASSLIIGGGNTEAFF	TGTGCCAGCAGTTTAATAATCGGGGGAGGGAACACTGAAGCTTTCTTT
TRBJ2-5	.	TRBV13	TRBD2	CASSLVLRERRKGQETQYF	TGTGCCAGCAGCTTAGTTTTGCGGGAGAGGAGGAAGGGCCAAGAGACCCAGTACTTC
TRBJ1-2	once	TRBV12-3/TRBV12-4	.	CASRKNRVGYTF	TGTGCCAGCAGAAAGAACAGGGTTGGCTACACCTTC
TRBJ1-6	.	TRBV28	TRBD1	CASSLYRGPGALHF	TGTGCCAGCAGTTTATACAGGGGTCCGGGGGCCCTCCACTTT
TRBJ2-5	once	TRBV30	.	CAWSLGQETQYF	TGTGCCTGGAGCCTCGGCCAAGAGACCCAGTACTTC
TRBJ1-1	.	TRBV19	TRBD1	CASSMVGGAGTEAFF	TGTGCCAGTAGTATGGTAGGGGGCGCCGGCACTGAAGCTTTCTTT
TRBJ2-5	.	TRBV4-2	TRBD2	CASSPGTSYQETQYF	TGTGCCAGCAGCCCGGGGACTAGTTACCAAGAGACCCAGTACTTC
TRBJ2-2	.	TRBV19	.	CASSMYGGGGTGELFF	TGTGCCAGTAGTATGTACGGGGGAGGGGGCACCGGGGAGCTGTTTTTT
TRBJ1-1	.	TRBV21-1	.	CASSKALCLASEAFF	TGTGCCAGCAGCAAAGCGCTGTGTTTAGCCTCTGAAGCTTTCTTT
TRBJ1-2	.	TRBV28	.	CASSLVNYGYTF	TGTGCCAGCAGTTTAGTAAACTATGGCTACACCTTC
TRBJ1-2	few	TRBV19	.	CATTFQGVDYGYTF	TGTGCCACCACCTTTCAAGGGGTGGACTATGGCTACACCTTC
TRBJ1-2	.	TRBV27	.	CASSPRQLYLYGYTF	TGTGCCAGCAGTCCGAGACAGCTATACCTCTATGGCTACACCTTC
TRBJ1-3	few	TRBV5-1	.	CASSWSFSGDGNTIYF	TGCGCCAGCAGCTGGTCTTTTTCCGGGGATGGAAACACCATATATTTT
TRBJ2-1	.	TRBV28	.	CASSLTGYNEQFF	TGTGCCAGCAGTTTAACAGGGTACAATGAGCAGTTCTTC
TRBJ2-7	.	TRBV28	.	CASSFQGSVSEQYF	TGTGCCAGCAGCTTTCAGGGAAGTGTGAGCGAGCAGTACTTC
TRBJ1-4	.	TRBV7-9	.	CASSSGSSRGEKLFF	TGTGCCAGCAGCTCGGGGTCGTCAAGAGGGGAAAAACTGTTTTTT
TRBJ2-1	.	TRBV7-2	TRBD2	CASSLVGSGAYNEQFF	TGTGCCAGCAGCTTAGTCGGGAGCGGGGCCTACAATGAGCAGTTCTTC
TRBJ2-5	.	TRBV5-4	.	CASSPLSGGRMETQYF	TGTGCCAGCAGCCCCCTCAGTGGGGGGAGGATGGAGACCCAGTACTTC
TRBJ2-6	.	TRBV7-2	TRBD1	CASSLWDSLISGANVLTF	TGTGCCAGCAGCTTATGGGACAGTTTAATCTCTGGGGCCAACGTCCTGACTTTC
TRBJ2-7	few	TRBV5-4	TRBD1	CASSKKQGAHSEQYF	TGTGCCAGCAGCAAAAAACAGGGGGCGCATTCCGAGCAGTACTTC
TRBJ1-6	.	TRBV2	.	CASATPTGTPYNSPLHF	TGTGCCAGCGCTACACCGACAGGTACCCCCTATAATTCACCCCTCCACTTT
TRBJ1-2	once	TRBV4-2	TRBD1	CASSQDNRGYGYTF	TGTGCCAGCAGCCAAGACAACAGGGGATATGGCTACACCTTC
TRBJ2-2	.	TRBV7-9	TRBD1	CASSLGGQGAITGELFF	TGTGCCAGCAGCTTAGGGGGTCAGGGGGCCATCACCGGGGAGCTGTTTTTT
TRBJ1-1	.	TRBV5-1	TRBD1	CASSLGSRTGILSEAFF	TGCGCCAGCAGCTTGGGAAGCCGGACAGGGATACTATCTGAAGCTTTCTTT
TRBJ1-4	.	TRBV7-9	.	CASSLDSGSNEKLFF	TGTGCCAGCAGCTTAGACAGTGGGAGTAATGAAAAACTGTTTTTT